The entry that follows covers one T cell receptor beta chain sequence. MiXCR was run by TCRdb on the 5' RACE reads, yielding one entry per CDR3 protein. The table has 50,000 to 70,000 distinct CDR3 sequences, approximately 5.7% seen once. These data belong to a study of CD8 T cells in ankylosing spondylitis. Looked up from germline, CDR1 is SGHAT and CDR2 is FQNNGV. CDR3 length: 15 amino acids. V was pared by 4 bases and J by 4 bases, with 8 bases of the junction left unmatched. The origin of this receptor is a male donor with ankylosing spondylitis. Sequencing input: synovial fluid, either unsorted or a sorted T cell fraction (not recorded which). The chain couples TRBV11-2 to TRBJ2-7; 9 bases match TRBD2. The DNA of the CDR3 is TGTGCCAGCAGCTCCGGGGCGGGAGGGTTTTACGAGCAGTACTTC. Protein product: CASSSGAGGFYEQYF.